This passage covers 9 T cell receptor beta chains from one sample sequenced in a study of blood T cell repertoires in COVID-19. Only in-frame clones appear in the TCRdb table, and some are missing; sequencing was by immunoSEQ multiplex PCR. Here the sample spans around 150,000 clones, more than 80% being singletons. Sequencing used peripheral blood. The source of these receptors is a man aged 55-75 years with acute or convalescent COVID-19.

This clone was counted between two and nine times. The chain couples TRBV2 to TRBJ1-6, with D possibly being TRBD1 (6 bases). There are 13 residues in the CDR3. V lost 8 bases to trimming and J lost 13 bases, with 18 bases between them. CDR1 is SNHLY and CDR2 is FYNNEI in the germline V gene. The CDR3 DNA reads as TGTGCCAGCTCGGACAGAGTCGCAGATCCCCTCCACTTT. Its translation is CASSDRVADPLHF.

The chain combines TRBV11-2 with TRBJ2-4; tentative D call: TRBD2 (6 bases). V dropped 0 bases and J dropped 8 bases, with 11 bases sitting between them. CDR3 length: 14 amino acids. Germline V lookup: CDR1 SGHAT, CDR2 FQNNGV. The CDR3 is CASSLERAGHIQYF. As DNA, the CDR3 is TGTGCCAGCAGCTTAGAAAGGGCGGGACACATTCAGTACTTC.

CDR3 nucleotide sequence: TGTGCCAGCAGCTTAGGGGGACAGTACACTGAAGCTTTCTTT. Residues: CASSLGGQYTEAFF. The chain links TRBV11-2 to TRBJ1-1, with 7 bases fitting TRBD1. The CDR3 length is 14 residues. The V segment lost 1 base and the J segment 3 bases; nucleotides outside the gene matches: 2. Looked up from germline, CDR1 is SGHAT and CDR2 is FQNNGV.

This sequence joins TRBV3-1 (or the pseudogene TRBV3-2) and TRBJ1-1; TRBD1 matches 9 bases. The ends lost 0 bases at V and 4 bases at J; junction bases unmatched: 3. CDR3 length equals 15 residues. CDR1 is LGHDT and CDR2 is YNNKEL in the germline V gene (reference sequence). Here the CDR3 reads CASSQDNRGLTEAFF. CDR3 nucleotide sequence: TGTGCCAGCAGCCAAGACAACAGGGGGCTCACTGAAGCTTTCTTT.

The chain uses TRBV3-1 (or the pseudogene TRBV3-2) and TRBJ2-5, with 9 bases identical to TRBD1. Germline V gene sequence: CDR1 LGHDT, CDR2 YNNKEL (reference sequence). V dropped 1 base and J dropped 7; count of bases not matched to a gene: 7. This CDR3 is built from 15 residues. The CDR3 sequence: CASSQAGQGMGTQYF. The CDR3 nucleotides read TGTGCCAGCAGCCAAGCAGGACAGGGGATGGGGACCCAGTACTTC.

J is TRBJ2-7 and V is TRBV7-6; 8 bases line up with TRBD2. This CDR3 has 15 amino acids. CDR1 and CDR2 (germline): SGHVS, FNYEAQ. V lost 0 bases to trimming and J lost 1 base; unmatched junction nucleotides: 2. The CDR3 DNA reads as TGTGCCAGCAGCTTAGCCAGCGGGGGTTCCTACGAGCAGTACTTC. Protein sequence: CASSLASGGSYEQYF.

The chain carries TRBV7-8 and TRBJ2-1; 12 nucleotides match TRBD2. The CDR3 runs 15 residues. Germline trimming cut 5 bases from V and 8 bases from J; bases unmatched to any gene: 7. The V gene's germline CDR1 is SGHVS and CDR2 FQNEAQ. CDR3 in DNA: TGTGCCAGCAGCGCGCTAGCGGGGGGGCCATATGAGCAGTTCTTC. Translated: CASSALAGGPYEQFF.

A single count supports this clone. This chain uses TRBV19 with TRBJ2-7; 10 bases align to TRBD1. The germline CDR1 and CDR2 sequences are LNHDA and SQIVND (reference sequence). Unmatched junction bases numbered 8, after V lost 5 bases and J lost 7 bases. The CDR3 consists of 14 residues. The CDR3 DNA sequence: TGTGCCAGTAGTCCTTCCGGGACAGGGGTAGAGCAGTACTTC. As protein: CASSPSGTGVEQYF.

The rearrangement joins TRBV15 to TRBJ2-1, with TRBD2 identical over 9 bases. CDR1 is LNHNV, CDR2 YYDKDF, per germline (reference sequence). V dropped 4 bases and J dropped 7; count of bases not matched to a gene: 11. The CDR3 sequence is 16 residues long. CDR3 DNA sequence: TGTGCCACCAGCATGGGGGCGGGGGGGCCTGTGAATGAGCAGTTCTTC. Protein: CATSMGAGGPVNEQFF.